The TCR beta chain described here comes from a study of T-cell memory formation after mild COVID-19. Regarding the study as a whole: The main location of contracting CD4+ clones was CM and EM, and that of contracting CD8+ clones was EMRA. Confirmation of SARS-CoV-2 specificity was lacking for second-wave clones peaking day 37. Among clones contracting day 15 to 85, CD4/CD8 was balanced, whereas later expanders leaned CD4+.

Constant-segment primers and 5'RACE yielded cDNA libraries for TCR alpha and TCR beta, each carrying sample barcodes and UMIs. TCRdb itself ran the 5' RACE reads through MiXCR, one entry per CDR3 protein. The data contain around 250,000 distinct CDR3 sequences, over 9% of them singletons. As to this clonotype: Its specificity is unknown.

The sequence came from a man between 18 and 29 years old who had mild COVID-19 (a few samples of this study predate the infection). Cell type and time point are not known. The specimen was PBMCs or a T cell subset sorted from them (not recorded which).

The CDR3 DNA follows: TGCGCCAGCTCTACGGAGGGTCAGCCTGAAGCTTTCTTT. Translation: CASSTEGQPEAFF. The rearrangement uses TRBV4-1 and TRBJ1-1, with D unresolved. The germline V gene encodes CDR1 MGHRA and CDR2 YSYEKL. V was trimmed by 8 bases and J by 6 bases, leaving 16 bases between them. This CDR3 is built from 13 residues.